A single sample is the source of the 24 T cell receptor beta chains below, sequenced in a study of breast tumors, draining lymph nodes, adjacent tissues. Axillary draining lymph nodes of breast cancer patients supplied the node samples. TCRdb redid the calling of the multiplex PCR reads with MiXCR, one entry per CDR3 protein. There are approximately 88,000 distinct CDR3 sequences in the sample; approximately 31% occur only once, and roughly 8.1% lies in the top ten. Sequenced: axillary lymph node tissue. Receptors were obtained from a female donor with breast cancer. Some clones in this sample may be carry-over from other donors' samples.

On this clonotype: This may arise from a read error, as a much more abundant clone is one base away. The CDR3 is CASSPRLAGGLSTGELFF. The CDR3 region has the DNA TGCGCCAGCAGCCCGAGACTAGCGGGAGGGCTTAGCACCGGGGAGCTGTTTTTT. The rearrangement joins TRBV5-1 to TRBJ2-2, with 14 bases that match TRBD2. V lost 4 bases and J lost 4; bases outside the gene matches: 9. CDR1 is SGHRS and CDR2 is YFSETQ in the germline V gene. The CDR3 totals 18 residues.

This clonotype was found many times. V gene TRBV9 combines with J gene TRBJ2-1; 9 bases match TRBD2. The germline CDR1 and CDR2 sequences are SGDLS and YYNGEE. This CDR3 comprises 15 residues. The V segment lost 2 bases and the J segment 6 bases; nucleotides outside the gene matches: 6. The CDR3 coding sequence is TGTGCCAGCAGCGTCAGCGGGAGGACCGGCAATGAGCAGTTCTTC. Its protein product is CASSVSGRTGNEQFF.

The chain carries TRBV19 and TRBJ2-7; perhaps TRBD1 as D (6 bases). Deletions cut 5 bases from V and 5 bases from J, with 10 bases between. The CDR3 is made up of 12 amino acids. The germline V gene has CDR1 LNHDA and CDR2 SQIVND (reference sequence). The CDR3 nucleotides are TGTGCCAGTAGTGAAACAGGGCACGAGCAGTACTTC. It is translated as CASSETGHEQYF.

The genes are TRBV12-3 or TRBV12-4 and TRBJ1-4, with TRBD1 as a possible D gene (6 bases). The CDR3 consists of 14 residues. V shed 6 bases and J shed 8 bases, with 16 bases lying between them. CDR3 loop: CASSKRGSREKLFF. Written as DNA, the CDR3 is TGTGCCAGCAGCAAAAGGGGGAGCCGAGAAAAACTGTTTTTT.

The chain uses TRBV5-4 and TRBJ2-7, with TRBD2 identical over 9 bases. V was pared by 2 bases and J by 5 bases, with 5 bases of the junction left unmatched. The germline V gene encodes CDR1 SGHNT and CDR2 YYREEE (reference sequence). CDR3 size: 14 residues. CDR3 loop: CASSLRSGSDEQYF. As DNA, the CDR3 is TGTGCCAGCAGCTTACGTAGCGGGAGCGACGAGCAGTACTTC.

This chain links TRBV7-2 with TRBJ2-7; 11 bases fit TRBD2. Germline V gene lookup returns CDR1 SGHTA and CDR2 FQGNSA. After removal of 0 bases from V and 0 bases from J, the junction contained 4 bases not matched to a gene. The CDR3 extends over 17 amino acids. CDR3 protein: CASSLAPGLAVSYEQYF. CDR3 in DNA: TGTGCCAGCAGCTTAGCCCCGGGACTAGCGGTCTCCTACGAGCAGTACTTC.

In this sample, this clonotype turned up many times. The genes are TRBV2 and TRBJ2-1; D perhaps matches TRBD2 (6 bases). CDR1 is SNHLY, CDR2 FYNNEI, per germline. CDR3 size: 14 residues. Trimming left V 7 bases short and J 9 bases short, with 19 bases between. This CDR3 is CASIRDSPFFEQFF. The CDR3 DNA reads TGTGCCAGCATCCGGGACTCGCCATTTTTTGAGCAGTTCTTC.

The chain combines TRBV5-1 with TRBJ1-1; 7 bases align to TRBD1. CDR1 SGHRS and CDR2 YFSETQ come from the germline V gene. Trimming cost V 2 bases and J 2 bases; bases outside gene matches: 6. The CDR3 is 15 residues long. This chain's CDR3 is CASSFSRGANTEAFF. In nucleotides, the CDR3 is TGCGCCAGCAGCTTTTCCAGGGGGGCAAACACTGAAGCTTTCTTT.

The sample holds many counts of this clonotype. A much larger clone differs by one base, so this may be a read error. This chain links TRBV14 with TRBJ1-2, with TRBD1 as a possible D gene (6 bases). The CDR3 runs to 15 residues. Germline V gene lookup returns CDR1 SGHDN and CDR2 FVKESK. The CDR3 sequence is CASSQEGASYYGSTF. The CDR3 region has the DNA TGTGCCAGCAGCCAAGAGGGGGCCAGTTACTATGGCTCCACCTTC.

Comments on this clonotype: Relative to the germline gene, one junction end is altered; a read error may explain this. The chain links TRBV15 to TRBJ2-3, with 7 bases fitting TRBD2. The germline V gene has CDR1 LNHNV and CDR2 YYDKDF (reference sequence). The CDR3 runs to 15 residues. The CDR3 is CATSRESSGTYTQYF. CDR3 nucleotides: TGTGCCACCAGCAGAGAGTCTAGCGGCACATATACGCAGTATTTT.

This clonotype was counted at least ten times. This chain uses TRBV4-1 with TRBJ1-5; maybe TRBD1 (6 bases). Germline V gene sequence: CDR1 MGHRA, CDR2 YSYEKL. V lost 4 bases, J lost 2 bases, and 15 bases lay in between. The CDR3 is 16 amino acids. The CDR3 region is CASSPLGGQGNQPQHF. The DNA of the CDR3 is TGCGCCAGCAGCCCACTTGGGGGCCAGGGCAATCAGCCCCAGCATTTT.

This clonotype was counted at least ten times. The chain has TRBV10-3 and TRBJ2-5; 11 bases are shared with TRBD2. The V gene end was trimmed by 10 bases and the J gene end by 5 bases; junction bases not matched to a gene: 15. Germline V gene sequence: CDR1 ENHRY, CDR2 SYGVKD. CDR3 length equals 16 residues. In DNA, the CDR3 is TGTGCCACAGCAGATTCCGGGACTAGCGGCGTCGAGACCCAGTACTTC. The encoded protein is CATADSGTSGVETQYF.

This clonotype has a count of ten or more. This chain connects TRBV24-1 to TRBJ2-1, with 8 bases aligning to TRBD2. V lost 5 bases and J lost 6; bases outside the gene matches: 8. The CDR3 consists of 15 residues. The germline V gene has CDR1 KGHDR and CDR2 SFDVKD. CDR3 coding DNA: TGTGCCACCAGTGTACCAAGCGGGAGCGCCAATGAGCAGTTCTTC. Translation gives CATSVPSGSANEQFF.

This chain joins TRBV11-2 and TRBJ2-1; TRBD2 agrees at 7 bases. The V segment lost 0 bases and the J segment 7 bases; nucleotides outside the gene matches: 6. Germline V gene sequence: CDR1 SGHAT, CDR2 FQNNGV. The CDR3 is made up of 15 amino acids. The CDR3: CASSLEGTTPNEQFF. The CDR3 DNA sequence: TGTGCCAGCAGCTTAGAGGGGACTACCCCGAATGAGCAGTTCTTC.

This chain connects TRBV6-5 to TRBJ1-1, with a possible D match to TRBD1 (5 bases). Germline V gives CDR1 MNHEY, CDR2 SVGAGI. The CDR3 has 14 residues. V lost 4 bases and J 1 base, leaving 10 bases between the germline ends. CDR3 loop: CASSFGTGNTEAFF. The CDR3 DNA is TGTGCCAGCAGTTTCGGTACAGGGAACACTGAAGCTTTCTTT.

This clonotype was observed a few times. The J gene is TRBJ1-1, the V gene TRBV5-6; 9 nucleotides match TRBD1. Germline V gives CDR1 SGHDT, CDR2 YYEEEE. This CDR3 is 15 amino acids long. The ends lost 4 bases at V and 3 bases at J; junction bases unmatched: 7. The CDR3: CASSPRDRVYTEAFF. In DNA, the CDR3 is TGTGCCAGCAGCCCCCGGGACAGGGTCTACACTGAAGCTTTCTTT. Supplemented by reference TRBV5-6 and TRBJ1-1, the full variable domain reads DAGVTQSPTHLIKTRGQQVTLRCSPKSGHDTVSWYQQALGQGPQFIFQYYEEEERQRGNFPDRFSGHQFPNYSSELNVNALLLGDSALYLCASSPRDRVYTEAFFGQGTRLTVV.

The chain uses TRBV11-2 and TRBJ2-7, with 12 positions matching TRBD2. This CDR3 comprises 15 residues. Looked up from germline, CDR1 is SGHAT and CDR2 is FQNNGV. V trimming: 5 bases; J trimming: 3 bases; junction bases outside the gene matches: 5. The CDR3 spells CASSRTSGNVYEQYF. The CDR3 DNA follows: TGTGCCAGCAGCCGGACTAGCGGGAACGTCTACGAGCAGTACTTC.

The sample holds many counts of this clonotype. The rearrangement joins TRBV11-3 to TRBJ2-1; possible D gene TRBD2, 5 bases. The length of the CDR3 is 14 residues. V lost 2 bases and J 6 bases, leaving 11 bases between the germline ends. In germline, CDR1 is SGHNT, CDR2 YENEEA. The DNA for the CDR3 is TGTGCCAGCAGCTTATCCGGGATTGTCAATGAGCAGTTCTTC. It codes for CASSLSGIVNEQFF.

Only one count was recorded for this clonotype. This CDR3 is CASSAHRPQHF. CDR3 DNA: TGTGCCAGCAGCGCACACAGGCCCCAGCATTTT. The chain recombines TRBV7-8 with TRBJ1-5; no clear D gene. Germline lookup yields CDR1 SGHVS and CDR2 FQNEAQ. Trimming cost V 5 bases and J 9 bases, with 8 bases left between them. The length of the CDR3 is 11 residues.

This clonotype was recorded many times. The V and J genes are TRBV4-3 and TRBJ2-1; D is perhaps TRBD2 (5 bases). V dropped 0 bases and J dropped 5 bases, with 11 bases sitting between them. This CDR3 has 15 residues. CDR1 and CDR2 from the germline V gene are LGHNA and YSLEER. The CDR3 DNA reads as TGCGCCAGCAGCCAAGATCGGGTCGGGAACAATGAGCAGTTCTTC. This codes for CASSQDRVGNNEQFF.

The chain links TRBV10-1 to TRBJ2-7, with TRBD2 as a possible D gene (6 bases). Trimming removed 0 bases from V and 4 bases from J, with 7 bases in between. Germline V gives CDR1 WNHNN, CDR2 SYGVQD (reference sequence). The CDR3 is 13 amino acids. CDR3 amino acids: CASSESGGYEQYF. As DNA, the CDR3 is TGCGCCAGCAGTGAGTCGGGGGGATACGAGCAGTACTTC.

This clonotype came up many times. Its ends do not fully match the called genes, so a read error is possible. This chain links TRBV6-5 with TRBJ2-3, with D perhaps TRBD2 (5 bases). The germline V gene encodes CDR1 MNHEY and CDR2 SVGAGI. The CDR3 has 13 amino acids. The CDR3 loop reads CPEDVTSTDTQYF. In DNA form, the CDR3 reads TGCCCGGAGGACGTAACTAGCACAGATACGCAGTATTTT.

This clonotype has a count of ten or more. A much larger clone sits a single nucleotide away, making a read error possible. The chain employs TRBV20-1 and TRBJ2-7; TRBD2 might be the D (6 bases). V lost 4 bases to trimming and J lost 6 bases, with 19 bases between them. There are 14 residues in the CDR3. The germline CDR1 and CDR2 sequences are DFQATT and SNEGSKA (reference sequence). The CDR3 here is CSAKSEGPTSEQYF. The CDR3 DNA reads TGCAGTGCTAAATCGGAGGGTCCCACCTCCGAGCAGTACTTC.

Remarks on this clonotype: One base away lies a much larger clone, so this may be a sequencing read error. The chain combines TRBV27 with TRBJ2-1; D is unresolved. This CDR3 contains 10 residues. Germline V lookup: CDR1 MNHEY, CDR2 SMNVEV (reference sequence). CDR3 region: CVSKVGEQFF. The DNA for the CDR3 is TGTGTCAGCAAGGTTGGTGAGCAGTTCTTC.